This T cell receptor (beta chain) was sequenced in a study of T cell responses to AZD1222 COVID-19 vaccine. Study-level findings and limits: Spike-specific TCR breadth and depth were elevated following two AZD1222 doses. Reportedly, close to half of spike-specific TCRs are directed against unmutated variant regions. CD4 TCRs associated with vaccination spanned spike, dominating at 160-218 and 743-854.

The method was immunoSEQ multiplex PCR; TCRdb's version includes in-frame clones alone and lacks a portion of them. The top ten hold roughly 4.6% of the sample, which has around 150,000 clones, roughly 92% seen once. To note about this clone: Its antigen is undetermined.

This receptor was identified in an adult who received the AZD1222 COVID-19 vaccine. The material was peripheral blood, obtained 28 days after the second AZD1222 dose.

The CDR3 region has the DNA TGTGCCAGCACTCAGGGATATCAGCCCCAGCATTTT. It translates to CASTQGYQPQHF. The chain has TRBV2 and TRBJ1-5, with a weak D call TRBD1 (5 bases). V lost 7 bases, J lost 5 bases, and 9 bases lay in between. The CDR3 is 12 amino acids. The V gene's germline CDR1 is SNHLY and CDR2 FYNNEI. Using reference TRBV2 and TRBJ1-5 for the parts outside the CDR3, the full variable domain is EPEVTQTPSHQVTQMGQEVILRCVPISNHLYFYWYRQILGQKVEFLVSFYNNEISEKSEIFDDQFSVERPDGSNFTLKIRSTKLEDSAMYFCASTQGYQPQHFGDGTRLSIL.